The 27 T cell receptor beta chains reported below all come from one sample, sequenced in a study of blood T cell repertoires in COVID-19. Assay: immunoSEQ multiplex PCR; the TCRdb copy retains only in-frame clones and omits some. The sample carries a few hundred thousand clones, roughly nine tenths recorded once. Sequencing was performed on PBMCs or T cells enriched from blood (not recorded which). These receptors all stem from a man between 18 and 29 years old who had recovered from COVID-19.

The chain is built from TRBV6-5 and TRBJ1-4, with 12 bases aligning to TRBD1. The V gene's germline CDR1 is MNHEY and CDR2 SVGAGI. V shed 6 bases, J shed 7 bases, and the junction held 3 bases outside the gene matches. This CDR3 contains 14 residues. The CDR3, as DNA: TGTGCCAGCAGAGGGACAGGGGGCTTTGAAAAACTGTTTTTT. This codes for CASRGTGGFEKLFF.

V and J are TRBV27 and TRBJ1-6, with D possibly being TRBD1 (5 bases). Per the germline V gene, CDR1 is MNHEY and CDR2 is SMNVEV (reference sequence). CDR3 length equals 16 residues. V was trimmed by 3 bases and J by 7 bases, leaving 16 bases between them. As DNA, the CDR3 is TGTGCCAGCAGTTTGGTTGGCGGGACGTTAAATTCACCCCTCCACTTT. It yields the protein CASSLVGGTLNSPLHF.

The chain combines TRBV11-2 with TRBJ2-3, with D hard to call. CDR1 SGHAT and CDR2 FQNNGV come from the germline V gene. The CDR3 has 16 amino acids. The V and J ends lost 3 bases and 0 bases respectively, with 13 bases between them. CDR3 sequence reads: CASSFHSTSSTDTQYF. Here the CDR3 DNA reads TGTGCCAGCAGCTTTCACTCCACCTCTAGCACAGATACGCAGTATTTT.

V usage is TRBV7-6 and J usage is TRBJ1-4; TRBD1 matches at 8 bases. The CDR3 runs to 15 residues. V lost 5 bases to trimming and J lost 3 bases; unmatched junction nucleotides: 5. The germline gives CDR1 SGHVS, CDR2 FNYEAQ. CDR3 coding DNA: TGTGCCAGCAGCGTCCAGGGGGCGCCTAATGAAAAACTGTTTTTT. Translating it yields CASSVQGAPNEKLFF.

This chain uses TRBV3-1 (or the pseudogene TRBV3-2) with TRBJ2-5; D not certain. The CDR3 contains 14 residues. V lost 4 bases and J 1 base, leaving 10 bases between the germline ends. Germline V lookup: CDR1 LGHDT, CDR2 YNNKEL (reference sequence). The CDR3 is CASSPTTGQETQYF. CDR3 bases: TGTGCCAGCAGCCCGACGACTGGCCAAGAGACCCAGTACTTC.

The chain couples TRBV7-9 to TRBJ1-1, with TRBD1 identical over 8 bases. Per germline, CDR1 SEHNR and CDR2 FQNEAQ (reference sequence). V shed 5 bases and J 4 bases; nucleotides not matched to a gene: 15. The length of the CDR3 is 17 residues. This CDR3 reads CASSPNPGGARGTEAFF. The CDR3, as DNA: TGTGCCAGCAGCCCCAATCCAGGGGGCGCCCGGGGCACTGAAGCTTTCTTT.

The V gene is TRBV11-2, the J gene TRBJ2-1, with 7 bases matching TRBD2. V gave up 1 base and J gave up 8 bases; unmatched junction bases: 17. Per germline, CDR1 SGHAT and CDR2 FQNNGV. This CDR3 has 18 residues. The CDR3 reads CASSLVRSWGMAGDEQFF. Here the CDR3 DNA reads TGTGCCAGCAGCTTAGTAAGGTCATGGGGTATGGCGGGGGATGAGCAGTTCTTC. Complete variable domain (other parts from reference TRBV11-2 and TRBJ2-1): EAGVAQSPRYKIIEKRQSVAFWCNPISGHATLYWYQQILGQGPKLLIQFQNNGVVDDSQLPKDRFSAERLKGVDSTLKIQPAKLEDSAVYLCASSLVRSWGMAGDEQFFGPGTRLTVL.

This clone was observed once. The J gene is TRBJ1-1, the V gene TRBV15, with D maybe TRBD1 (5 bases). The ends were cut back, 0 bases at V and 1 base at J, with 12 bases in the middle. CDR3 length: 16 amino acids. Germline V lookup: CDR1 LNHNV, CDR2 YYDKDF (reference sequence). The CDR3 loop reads CATSRDPGGTNTEAFF. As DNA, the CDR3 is TGTGCCACCAGCAGAGACCCCGGGGGAACGAACACTGAAGCTTTCTTT. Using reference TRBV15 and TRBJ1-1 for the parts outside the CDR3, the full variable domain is DAMVIQNPRYQVTQFGKPVTLSCSQTLNHNVMYWYQQKSSQAPKLLFHYYDKDFNNEADTPDNFQSRRPNTSFCFLDIRSPGLGDTAMYLCATSRDPGGTNTEAFFGQGTRLTVV.

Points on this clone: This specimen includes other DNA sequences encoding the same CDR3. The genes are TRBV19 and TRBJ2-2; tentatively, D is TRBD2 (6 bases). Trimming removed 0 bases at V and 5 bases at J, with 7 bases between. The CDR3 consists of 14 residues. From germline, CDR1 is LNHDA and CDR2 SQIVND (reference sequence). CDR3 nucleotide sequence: TGTGCCAGTAGTATAGATCGGGGGACCGGGGAGCTGTTTTTT. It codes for CASSIDRGTGELFF.

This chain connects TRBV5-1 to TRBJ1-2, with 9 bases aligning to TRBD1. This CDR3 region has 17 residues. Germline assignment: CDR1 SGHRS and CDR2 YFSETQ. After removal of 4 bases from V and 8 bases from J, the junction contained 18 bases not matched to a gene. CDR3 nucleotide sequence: TGCGCCAGCAGCCACCAAAACACAGGGGGCAGGATGAAAGGCTACACCTTC. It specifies CASSHQNTGGRMKGYTF.

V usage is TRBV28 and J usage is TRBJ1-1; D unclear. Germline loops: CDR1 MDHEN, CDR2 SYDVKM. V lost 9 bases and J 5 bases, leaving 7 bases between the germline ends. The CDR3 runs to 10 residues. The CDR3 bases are TGTGCCAGTAAGCGAACTGAAGCTTTCTTT. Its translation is CASKRTEAFF.

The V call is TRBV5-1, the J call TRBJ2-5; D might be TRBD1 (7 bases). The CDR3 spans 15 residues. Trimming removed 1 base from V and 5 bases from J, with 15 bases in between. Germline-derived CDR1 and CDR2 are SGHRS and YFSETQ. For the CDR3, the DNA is TGCGCCAGCAGCTTGAGACAGGGAGGTTTGGAGACCCAGTACTTC. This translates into CASSLRQGGLETQYF. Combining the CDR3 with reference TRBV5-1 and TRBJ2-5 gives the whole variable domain KAGVTQTPRYLIKTRGQQVTLSCSPISGHRSVSWYQQTPGQGLQFLFEYFSETQRNKGNFPGRFSGRQFSNSRSEMNVSTLELGDSALYLCASSLRQGGLETQYFGPGTRLLVL.

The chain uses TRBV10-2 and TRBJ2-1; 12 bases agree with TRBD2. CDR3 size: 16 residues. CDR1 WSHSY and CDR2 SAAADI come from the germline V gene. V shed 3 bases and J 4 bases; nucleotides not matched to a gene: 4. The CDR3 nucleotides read TGCGCCAGCAGTGATGCCCTAGCGGGGGGGTACAATGAGCAGTTCTTC. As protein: CASSDALAGGYNEQFF.

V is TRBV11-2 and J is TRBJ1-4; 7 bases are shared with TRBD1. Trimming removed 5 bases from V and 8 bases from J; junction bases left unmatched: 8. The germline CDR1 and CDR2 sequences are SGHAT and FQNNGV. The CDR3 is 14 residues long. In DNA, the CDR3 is TGTGCCAGCAGCACAGGGGTTAGGGGGGAAAAACTGTTTTTT. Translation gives CASSTGVRGEKLFF.

This CDR3 is CASSSGGAPNTEAFF. In nucleotides, the CDR3 is TGTGCCAGCAGCTCAGGGGGCGCCCCGAACACTGAAGCTTTCTTT. The J gene is TRBJ1-1, the V gene TRBV28; 8 nucleotides line up with TRBD1. With 6 bases clipped from V and 1 base from J, the junction kept 7 bases outside the gene matches. This CDR3 has 15 residues. CDR1 and CDR2 from the germline V gene are MDHEN and SYDVKM.

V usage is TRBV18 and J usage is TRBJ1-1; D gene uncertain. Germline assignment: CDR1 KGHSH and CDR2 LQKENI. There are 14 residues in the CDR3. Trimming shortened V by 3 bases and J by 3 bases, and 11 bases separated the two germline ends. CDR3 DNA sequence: TGTGCCAGCTCACCGCAACCGGGTTACACTGAAGCTTTCTTT. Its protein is CASSPQPGYTEAFF.

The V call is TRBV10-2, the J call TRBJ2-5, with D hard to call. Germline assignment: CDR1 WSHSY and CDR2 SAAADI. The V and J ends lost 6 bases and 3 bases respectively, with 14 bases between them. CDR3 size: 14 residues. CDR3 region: CASSPSAGEETQYF. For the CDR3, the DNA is TGCGCCAGCAGCCCATCCGCCGGAGAAGAGACCCAGTACTTC.

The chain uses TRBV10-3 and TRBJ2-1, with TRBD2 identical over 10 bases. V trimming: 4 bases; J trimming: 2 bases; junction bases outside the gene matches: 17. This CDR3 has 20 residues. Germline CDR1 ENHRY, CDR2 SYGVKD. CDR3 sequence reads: CAISGAQALAGPSTYNEQFF. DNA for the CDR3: TGTGCCATCAGTGGGGCGCAAGCACTAGCGGGACCCTCCACCTACAATGAGCAGTTCTTC.

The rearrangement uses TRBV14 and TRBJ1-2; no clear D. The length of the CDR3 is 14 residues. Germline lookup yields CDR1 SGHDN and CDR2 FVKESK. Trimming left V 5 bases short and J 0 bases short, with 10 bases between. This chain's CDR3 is CASSFVFANYGYTF. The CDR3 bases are TGTGCCAGCAGCTTCGTTTTTGCTAACTATGGCTACACCTTC.

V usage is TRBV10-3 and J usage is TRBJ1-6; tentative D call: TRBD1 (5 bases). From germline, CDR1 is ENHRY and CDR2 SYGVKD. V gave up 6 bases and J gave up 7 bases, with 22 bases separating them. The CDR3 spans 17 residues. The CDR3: CAISDLGKKGANSPLHF. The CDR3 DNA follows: TGTGCCATCAGCGACTTAGGCAAGAAAGGGGCCAATTCACCCCTCCACTTT.

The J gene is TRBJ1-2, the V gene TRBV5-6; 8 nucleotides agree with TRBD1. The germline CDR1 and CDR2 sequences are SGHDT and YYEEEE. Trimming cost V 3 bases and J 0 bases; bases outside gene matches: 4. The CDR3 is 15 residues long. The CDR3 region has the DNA TGTGCCAGCAGCTCGGACAGGGACCCTAACTATGGCTACACCTTC. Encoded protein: CASSSDRDPNYGYTF. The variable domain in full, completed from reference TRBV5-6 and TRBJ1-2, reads DAGVTQSPTHLIKTRGQQVTLRCSPKSGHDTVSWYQQALGQGPQFIFQYYEEEERQRGNFPDRFSGHQFPNYSSELNVNALLLGDSALYLCASSSDRDPNYGYTFGSGTRLTVV.

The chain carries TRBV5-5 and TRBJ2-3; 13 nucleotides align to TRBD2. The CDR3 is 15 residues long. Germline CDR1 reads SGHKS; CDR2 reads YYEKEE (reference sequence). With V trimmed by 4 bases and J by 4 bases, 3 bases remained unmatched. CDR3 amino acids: CASSLTSGGSDTQYF. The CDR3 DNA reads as TGTGCCAGCAGCCTGACTAGCGGGGGGTCAGATACGCAGTATTTT.

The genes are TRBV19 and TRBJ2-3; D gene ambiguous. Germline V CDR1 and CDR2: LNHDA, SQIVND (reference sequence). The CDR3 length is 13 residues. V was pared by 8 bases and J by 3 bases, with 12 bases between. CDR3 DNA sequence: TGTGCCAGTTCTACCCTTCGGACAGATACGCAGTATTTT. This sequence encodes CASSTLRTDTQYF.

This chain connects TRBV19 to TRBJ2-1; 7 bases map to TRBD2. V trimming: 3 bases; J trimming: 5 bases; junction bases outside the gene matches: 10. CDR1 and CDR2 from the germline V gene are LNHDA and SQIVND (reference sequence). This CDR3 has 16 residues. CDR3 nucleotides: TGTGCCAGTAGTATTTGGAGCGGGACGGTAAACAATGAGCAGTTCTTC. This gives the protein CASSIWSGTVNNEQFF.

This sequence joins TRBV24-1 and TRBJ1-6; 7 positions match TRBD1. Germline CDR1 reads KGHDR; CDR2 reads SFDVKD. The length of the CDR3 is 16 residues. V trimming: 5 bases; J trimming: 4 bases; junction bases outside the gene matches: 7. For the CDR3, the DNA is TGTGCCACCAGTGTCCCTACGGGACAGTATAATTCACCCCTCCACTTT. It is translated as CATSVPTGQYNSPLHF.

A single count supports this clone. The CDR3 protein is CASSLAGWAGGHYEQYF. As DNA, the CDR3 is TGTGCCAGCAGCTTAGCAGGCTGGGCAGGGGGCCACTACGAGCAGTACTTC. The V call is TRBV11-1, the J call TRBJ2-7; 8 nucleotides align to TRBD1. V dropped 0 bases and J dropped 3; count of bases not matched to a gene: 10. Looked up from germline, CDR1 is SGHAT and CDR2 is FQDESV (reference sequence). The CDR3 runs 17 residues. The full variable domain, its missing parts supplied by reference TRBV11-1 and TRBJ2-7, is EAEVAQSPRYKITEKSQAVAFWCDPISGHATLYWYRQILGQGPELLVQFQDESVVDDSQLPKDRFSAERLKGVDSTLKIQPAELGDSAMYLCASSLAGWAGGHYEQYFGPGTRLTVT.

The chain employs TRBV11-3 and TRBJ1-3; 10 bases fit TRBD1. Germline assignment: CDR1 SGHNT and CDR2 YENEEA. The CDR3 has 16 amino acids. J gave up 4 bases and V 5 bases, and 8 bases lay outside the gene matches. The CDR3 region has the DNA TGTGCCAGCAGCCCCGGGACAGGGGTCGGGGGAAACACCATATATTTT. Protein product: CASSPGTGVGGNTIYF. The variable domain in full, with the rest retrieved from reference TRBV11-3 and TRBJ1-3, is EAGVVQSPRYKIIEKKQPVAFWCNPISGHNTLYWYLQNLGQGPELLIRYENEEAVDDSQLPKDRFSAERLKGVDSTLKIQPAELGDSAVYLCASSPGTGVGGNTIYFGEGSWLTVV.